This record covers a single T cell receptor (beta chain). Assay: immunoSEQ multiplex PCR; the TCRdb copy retains only in-frame clones and omits some. Among roughly 81,000 clones listed, 80% to 90% were seen once. CDR3 length equals 16 residues. The germline gives CDR1 SGHNT, CDR2 YYREEE (reference sequence). J gave up 3 bases and V 4 bases, and 9 bases lay outside the gene matches. The data were taken from a study of blood T cell repertoires in COVID-19. This chain joins TRBV5-4 and TRBJ1-1; the match to TRBD1 covers 10 bases. Sequencing was carried out using peripheral blood. The sequence was obtained from a man at least 80 years old with active or convalescent COVID-19. The CDR3 nucleotides read TGTGCCAGCAGCCTGCCCAGGGGACAGGGGTACACTGAAGCTTTCTTT. It encodes CASSLPRGQGYTEAFF.